These 3 T cell receptor beta chains share one sample of origin, sequenced in a study of T cell clonality in common variable immunodeficiency. Study-wide findings and caveats: Common variable immunodeficiency TCR beta sequences reportedly had fewer deletions and N-nucleotide insertions.

Their antigens remain unidentified. Generated by immunoSEQ multiplex PCR, the TCRdb table keeps only in-frame clones and is missing some. The sample offers tens of thousands of clones and no singletons, the top ten holding under 6.5%. Sequenced: peripheral blood mononuclear cells. These TCRs come from a human donor with common variable immunodeficiency.

A word on this clone: The CDR3 end lies 3 residues beyond the end of the read and is filled in from the germline J gene. V gene TRBV6-1 combines with J gene TRBJ2-7; 7 bases agree with TRBD2. CDR1 is MNHNS and CDR2 is SASEGT in the germline V gene. The trim removed 1 base at V and 4 bases at J, leaving 13 bases unmatched. The CDR3 has 17 amino acids. CDR3 DNA, as far as it was read: TGTGCCAGCAGTGAAGTGGAGGTACGACTAGCATCTTACGAG. Its protein is CASSEVEVRLASYE. The entire CDR3 protein is CASSEVEVRLASYEQYF.

In this sample, this clone turned up many times. The read is 3 residues too short to cover the CDR3 end, so that end is filled in from the germline J gene. The chain joins TRBV19 to TRBJ2-1; perhaps TRBD1 as D (5 bases). V lost 1 base, J lost 6 bases, and 13 bases lay in between. This CDR3 has 15 residues. Germline CDR1 reads LNHDA; CDR2 reads SQIVND (reference sequence). The CDR3 protein is CASSIGPGKINEQFF. The sequenced part of the CDR3 DNA is TGTGCCAGTAGTATAGGGCCAGGGAAAATCAATGAG.

Only a few counts were recorded for this clone. The junction shows a germline mismatch at one end, possibly a read error. The read stops 3 residues short of the end of the CDR3; the missing end is completed from the germline J gene. V usage is TRBV5-1 and J usage is TRBJ2-7; 10 bases fit TRBD2. CDR3 length: 17 amino acids. Germline V gene lookup returns CDR1 SGHRS and CDR2 YFSETQ. The DNA read from the CDR3 is TGCGCCAGCATCTTGGGGACCGGAGCGGGAGGGCCCTACGAG. Translating it yields CASILGTGAGGPYE. The entire CDR3 reads CASILGTGAGGPYEQYF.